A few counts support the clone carrying this T cell receptor beta chain. Its antigen remains unidentified. These data come from a study of cytomegalovirus exposure and HLA in healthy donors. The CDR3 has 17 amino acids. Trimming removed 2 bases at V and 4 bases at J, with 21 bases between. Germline V gene sequence: CDR1 KGHSH, CDR2 LQKENI. Findings and limits, study-wide: Some V segments, including TRBV6-2 and TRBV6-3, were excluded as indistinguishable. In a later analysis, donors in an Asian-associated ancestry cluster reportedly had fewer N-insertions in productive TCRs than the cohort mean.

Each of the donors was a healthy bone marrow donor. The primer mix had 60 Vbeta and 13 Jbeta primers. TCRdb's copy holds only in-frame clones and misses some; the assay was immunoSEQ multiplex PCR. This table has 85,000 to 130,000 clones, approximately 81% appearing once. Sequencing input: PBMCs. The genes are TRBV18 and TRBJ2-7; D is unresolved. This clonotype was obtained from a female donor in good health and CMV-seropositive. In DNA form, the CDR3 reads TGTGCCAGCTCACCATTCGCAGGCCCCTGGGCGTCTTACGAGCAGTACTTC. It codes for CASSPFAGPWASYEQYF.